This note documents a single TCR beta chain sequence. Trimming took 6 bases from V and 8 from J; bases not matched to a gene: 6. The CDR3 extends over 13 amino acids. Germline V lookup: CDR1 MNHEY, CDR2 SVGAGI. The data were taken from a study of cytomegalovirus exposure and HLA in healthy donors. This table comes from immunoSEQ multiplex PCR, and its TCRdb copy is limited to in-frame clones, with some not included. The table includes about 360,000 clones, more than 80% detected once. The sequence was obtained from a young woman in good health and CMV-seronegative. V usage is TRBV6-5 and J usage is TRBJ2-2; the match to TRBD1 covers 7 bases. The source material was PBMCs. The CDR3 sequence is CASRSDRIGELFF. The CDR3 DNA is TGTGCCAGCAGATCGGACAGGATAGGGGAGCTGTTTTTT.